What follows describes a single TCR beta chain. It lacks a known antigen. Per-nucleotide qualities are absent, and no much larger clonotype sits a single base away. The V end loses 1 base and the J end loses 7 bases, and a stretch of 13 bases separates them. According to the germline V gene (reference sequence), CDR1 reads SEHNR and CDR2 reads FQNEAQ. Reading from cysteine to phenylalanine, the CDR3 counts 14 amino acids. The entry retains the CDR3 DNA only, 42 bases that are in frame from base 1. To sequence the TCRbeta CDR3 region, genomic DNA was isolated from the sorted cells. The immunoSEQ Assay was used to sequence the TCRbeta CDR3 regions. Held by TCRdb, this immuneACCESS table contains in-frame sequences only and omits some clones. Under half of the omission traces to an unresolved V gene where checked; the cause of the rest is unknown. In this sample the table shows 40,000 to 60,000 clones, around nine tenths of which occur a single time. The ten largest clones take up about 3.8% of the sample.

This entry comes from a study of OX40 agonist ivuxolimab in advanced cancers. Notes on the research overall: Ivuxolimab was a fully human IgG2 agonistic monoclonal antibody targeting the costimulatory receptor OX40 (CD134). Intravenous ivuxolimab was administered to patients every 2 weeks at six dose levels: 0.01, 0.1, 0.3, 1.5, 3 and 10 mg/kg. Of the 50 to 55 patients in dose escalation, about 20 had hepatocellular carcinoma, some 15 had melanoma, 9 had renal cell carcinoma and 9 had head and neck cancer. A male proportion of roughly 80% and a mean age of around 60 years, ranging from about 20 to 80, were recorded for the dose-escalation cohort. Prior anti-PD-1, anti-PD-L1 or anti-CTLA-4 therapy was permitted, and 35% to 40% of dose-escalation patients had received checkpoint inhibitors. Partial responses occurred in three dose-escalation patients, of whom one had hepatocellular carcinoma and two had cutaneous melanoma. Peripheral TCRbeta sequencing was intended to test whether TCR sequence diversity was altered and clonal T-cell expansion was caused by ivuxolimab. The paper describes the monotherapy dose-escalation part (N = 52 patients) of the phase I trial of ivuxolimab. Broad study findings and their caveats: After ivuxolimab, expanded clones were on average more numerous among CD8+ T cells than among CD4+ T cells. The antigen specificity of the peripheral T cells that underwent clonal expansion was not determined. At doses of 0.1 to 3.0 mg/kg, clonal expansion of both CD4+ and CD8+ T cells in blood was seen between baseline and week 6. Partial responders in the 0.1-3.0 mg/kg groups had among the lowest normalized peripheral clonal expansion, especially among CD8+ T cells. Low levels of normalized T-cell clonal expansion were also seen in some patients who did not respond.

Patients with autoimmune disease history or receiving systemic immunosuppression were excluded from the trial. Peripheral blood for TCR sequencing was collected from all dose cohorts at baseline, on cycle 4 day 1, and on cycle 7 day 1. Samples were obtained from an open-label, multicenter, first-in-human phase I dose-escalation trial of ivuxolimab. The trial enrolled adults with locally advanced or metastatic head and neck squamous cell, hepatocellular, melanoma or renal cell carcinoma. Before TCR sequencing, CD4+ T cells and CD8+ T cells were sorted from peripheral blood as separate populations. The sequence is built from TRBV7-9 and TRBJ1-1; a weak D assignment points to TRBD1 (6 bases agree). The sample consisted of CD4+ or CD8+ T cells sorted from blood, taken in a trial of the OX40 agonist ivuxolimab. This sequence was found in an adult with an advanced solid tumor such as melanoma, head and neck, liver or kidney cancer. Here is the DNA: TGTGCCAGCAGCTTAGTCGCACAGGGCGTTGAAGCTTTCTTT. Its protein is CASSLVAQGVEAFF.